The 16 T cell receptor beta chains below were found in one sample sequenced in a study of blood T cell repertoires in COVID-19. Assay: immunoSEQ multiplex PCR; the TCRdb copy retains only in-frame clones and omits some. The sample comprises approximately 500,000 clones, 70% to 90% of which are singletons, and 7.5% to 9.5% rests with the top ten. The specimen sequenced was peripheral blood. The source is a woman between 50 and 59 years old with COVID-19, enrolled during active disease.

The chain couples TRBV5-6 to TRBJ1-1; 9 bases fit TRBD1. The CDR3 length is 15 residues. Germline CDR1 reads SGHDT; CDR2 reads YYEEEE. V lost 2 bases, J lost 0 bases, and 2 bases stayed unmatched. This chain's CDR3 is CASSFGTGMNTEAFF. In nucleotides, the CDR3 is TGTGCCAGCAGCTTCGGGACAGGGATGAACACTGAAGCTTTCTTT. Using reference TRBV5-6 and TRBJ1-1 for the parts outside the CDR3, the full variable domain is DAGVTQSPTHLIKTRGQQVTLRCSPKSGHDTVSWYQQALGQGPQFIFQYYEEEERQRGNFPDRFSGHQFPNYSSELNVNALLLGDSALYLCASSFGTGMNTEAFFGQGTRLTVV.

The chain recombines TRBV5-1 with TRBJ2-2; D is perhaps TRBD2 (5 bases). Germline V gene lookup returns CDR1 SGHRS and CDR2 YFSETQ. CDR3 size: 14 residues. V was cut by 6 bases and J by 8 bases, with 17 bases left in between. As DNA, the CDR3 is TGCGCCAGCACGGACGGAGGCCTTACGGGGGAGCTGTTTTTT. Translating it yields CASTDGGLTGELFF.

This CDR3 reads CASSLAPPDSGYEQYF. CDR3 bases: TGTGCCAGCAGCTTAGCCCCCCCCGACTCTGGCTACGAGCAGTACTTC. This chain uses TRBV7-8 with TRBJ2-7; D not certain. This CDR3 comprises 16 residues. V lost 0 bases to trimming and J lost 3 bases, with 15 bases between them. The germline gives CDR1 SGHVS, CDR2 FQNEAQ.

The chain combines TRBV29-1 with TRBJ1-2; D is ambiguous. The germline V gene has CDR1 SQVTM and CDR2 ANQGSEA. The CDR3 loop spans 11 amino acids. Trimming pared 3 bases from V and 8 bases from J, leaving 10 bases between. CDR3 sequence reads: CSVEVGEGYTF. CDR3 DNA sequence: TGCAGCGTTGAGGTCGGGGAAGGCTACACCTTC. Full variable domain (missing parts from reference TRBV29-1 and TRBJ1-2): SAVISQKPSRDICQRGTSLTIQCQVDSQVTMMFWYRQQPGQSLTLIATANQGSEATYESGFVIDKFPISRPNLTFSTLTVSNMSPEDSSIYLCSVEVGEGYTFGSGTRLTVV.

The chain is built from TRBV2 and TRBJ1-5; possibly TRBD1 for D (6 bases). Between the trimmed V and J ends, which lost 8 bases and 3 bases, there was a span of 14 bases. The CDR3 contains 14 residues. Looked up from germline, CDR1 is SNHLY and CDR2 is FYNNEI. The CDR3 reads CASVIGQSNQPQHF. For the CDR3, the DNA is TGTGCCAGCGTAATAGGACAGTCCAATCAGCCCCAGCATTTT.

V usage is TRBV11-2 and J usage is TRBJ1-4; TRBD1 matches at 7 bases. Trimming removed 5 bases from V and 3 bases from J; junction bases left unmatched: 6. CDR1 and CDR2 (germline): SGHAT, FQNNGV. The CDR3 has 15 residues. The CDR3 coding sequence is TGTGCCAGCAGCGCAACAGGGGTGGCTAATGAAAAACTGTTTTTT. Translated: CASSATGVANEKLFF.

The CDR3 region has the DNA TGTGCCAGTAGTATAGCCCGACAGGGTTGGCAGCCCCAGCATTTT. As protein: CASSIARQGWQPQHF. The chain joins TRBV19 to TRBJ1-5; 7 nucleotides match TRBD1. Germline CDR1 LNHDA, CDR2 SQIVND (reference sequence). Trimming at V came to 1 base and at J to 7 bases, leaving 7 bases not matched to a gene. This CDR3 comprises 15 residues.

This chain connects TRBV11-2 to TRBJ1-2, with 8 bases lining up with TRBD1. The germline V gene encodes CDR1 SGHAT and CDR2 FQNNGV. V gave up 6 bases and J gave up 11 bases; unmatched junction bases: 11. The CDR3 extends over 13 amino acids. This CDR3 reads CASSTGRGTGYTF. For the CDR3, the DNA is TGTGCCAGCAGTACCGGAAGAGGGACAGGATACACCTTC.

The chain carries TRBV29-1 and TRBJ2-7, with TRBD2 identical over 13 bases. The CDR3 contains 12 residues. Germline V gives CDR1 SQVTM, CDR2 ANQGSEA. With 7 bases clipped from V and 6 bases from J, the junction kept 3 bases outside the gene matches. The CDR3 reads CSAGLAGAEQYF. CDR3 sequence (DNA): TGCAGCGCTGGACTAGCGGGGGCCGAGCAGTACTTC.

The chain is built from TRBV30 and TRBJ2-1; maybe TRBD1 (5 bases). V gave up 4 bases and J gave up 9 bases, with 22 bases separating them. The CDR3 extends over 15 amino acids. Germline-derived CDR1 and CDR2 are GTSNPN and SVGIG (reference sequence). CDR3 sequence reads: CAWTPWGYGIGEQFF. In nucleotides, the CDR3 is TGTGCCTGGACCCCCTGGGGCTACGGCATTGGTGAGCAGTTCTTC.

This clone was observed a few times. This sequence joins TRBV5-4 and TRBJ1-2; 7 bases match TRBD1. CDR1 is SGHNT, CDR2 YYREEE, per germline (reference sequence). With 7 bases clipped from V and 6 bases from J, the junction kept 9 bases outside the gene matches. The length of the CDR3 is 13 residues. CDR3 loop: CASGEGARDGYTF. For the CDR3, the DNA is TGTGCCAGCGGAGAGGGGGCGCGGGATGGCTACACCTTC.

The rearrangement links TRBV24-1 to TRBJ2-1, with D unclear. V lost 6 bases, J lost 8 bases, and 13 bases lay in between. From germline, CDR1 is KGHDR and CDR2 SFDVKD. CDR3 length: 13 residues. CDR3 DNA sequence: TGTGCCACCAGTCCAAACTTCTCACATGAGCAGTTCTTC. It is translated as CATSPNFSHEQFF.

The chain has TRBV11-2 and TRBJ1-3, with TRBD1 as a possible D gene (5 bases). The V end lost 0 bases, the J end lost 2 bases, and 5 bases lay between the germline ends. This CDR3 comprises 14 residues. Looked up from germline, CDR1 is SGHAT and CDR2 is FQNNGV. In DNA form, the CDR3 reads TGTGCCAGCAGCTTAGACAGGGCTGGAAACACCATATATTTT. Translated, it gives CASSLDRAGNTIYF.

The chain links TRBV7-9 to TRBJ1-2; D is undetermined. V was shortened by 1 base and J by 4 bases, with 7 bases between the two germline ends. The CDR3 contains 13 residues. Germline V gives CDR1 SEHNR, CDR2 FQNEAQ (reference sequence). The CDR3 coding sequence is TGTGCCAGCAGCTTAGAGGAGCGCTATGGCTACACCTTC. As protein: CASSLEERYGYTF.

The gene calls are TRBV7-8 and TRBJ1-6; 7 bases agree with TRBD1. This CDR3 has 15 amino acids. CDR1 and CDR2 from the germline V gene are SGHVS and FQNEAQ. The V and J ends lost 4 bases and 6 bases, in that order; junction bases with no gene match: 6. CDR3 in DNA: TGTGCCAGCAGCTCCGGGACAGCCCTTAATTCACCCCTCCACTTT. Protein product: CASSSGTALNSPLHF.

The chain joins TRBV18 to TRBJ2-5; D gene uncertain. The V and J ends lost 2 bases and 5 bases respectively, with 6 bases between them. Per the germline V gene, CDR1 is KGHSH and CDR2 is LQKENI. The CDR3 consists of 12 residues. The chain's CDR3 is CASSPTEETQYF. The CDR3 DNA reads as TGTGCCAGCTCACCAACCGAGGAGACCCAGTACTTC.